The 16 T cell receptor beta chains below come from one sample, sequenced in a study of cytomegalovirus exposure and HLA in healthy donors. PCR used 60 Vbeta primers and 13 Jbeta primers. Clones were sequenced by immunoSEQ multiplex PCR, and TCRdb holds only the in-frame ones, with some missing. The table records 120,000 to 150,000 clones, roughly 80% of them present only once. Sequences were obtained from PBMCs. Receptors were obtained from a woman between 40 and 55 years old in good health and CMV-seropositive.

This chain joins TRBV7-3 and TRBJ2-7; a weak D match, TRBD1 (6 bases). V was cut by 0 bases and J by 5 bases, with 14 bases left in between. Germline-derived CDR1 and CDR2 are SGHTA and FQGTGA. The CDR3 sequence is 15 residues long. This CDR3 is CASSLTPGAFDEQYF. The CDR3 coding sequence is TGTGCCAGCAGCTTAACTCCAGGGGCGTTTGACGAGCAGTACTTC.

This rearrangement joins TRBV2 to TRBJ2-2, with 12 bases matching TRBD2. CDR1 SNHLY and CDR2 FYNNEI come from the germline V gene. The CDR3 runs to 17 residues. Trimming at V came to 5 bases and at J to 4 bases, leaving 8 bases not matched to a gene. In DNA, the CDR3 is TGTGCCAGCAGTCTCCTAGCGGGAGGGCGGGTCACCGGGGAGCTGTTTTTT. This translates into CASSLLAGGRVTGELFF. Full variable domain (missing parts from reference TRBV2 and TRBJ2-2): EPEVTQTPSHQVTQMGQEVILRCVPISNHLYFYWYRQILGQKVEFLVSFYNNEISEKSEIFDDQFSVERPDGSNFTLKIRSTKLEDSAMYFCASSLLAGGRVTGELFFGEGSRLTVL.

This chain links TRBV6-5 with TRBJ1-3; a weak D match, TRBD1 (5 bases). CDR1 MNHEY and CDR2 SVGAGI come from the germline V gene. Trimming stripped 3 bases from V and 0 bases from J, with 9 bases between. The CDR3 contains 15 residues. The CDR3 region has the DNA TGTGCCAGCAGTTATCAGGGTTTCTCTGGAAACACCATATATTTT. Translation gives CASSYQGFSGNTIYF.

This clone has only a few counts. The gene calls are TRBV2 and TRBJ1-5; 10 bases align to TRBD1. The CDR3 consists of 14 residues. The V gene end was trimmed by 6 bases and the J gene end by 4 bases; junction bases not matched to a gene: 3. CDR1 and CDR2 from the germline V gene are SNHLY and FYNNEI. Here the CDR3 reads CASRVGQGNQPQHF. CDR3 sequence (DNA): TGTGCCAGCAGGGTGGGACAGGGGAATCAGCCCCAGCATTTT.

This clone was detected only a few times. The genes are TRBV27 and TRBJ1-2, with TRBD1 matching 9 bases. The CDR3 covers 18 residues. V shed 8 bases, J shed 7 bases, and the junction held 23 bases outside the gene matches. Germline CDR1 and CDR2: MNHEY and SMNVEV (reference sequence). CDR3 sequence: CASRYPSPFFLQGAGYTF. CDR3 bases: TGTGCCAGCCGGTACCCATCTCCCTTTTTTCTACAGGGGGCTGGCTACACCTTC.

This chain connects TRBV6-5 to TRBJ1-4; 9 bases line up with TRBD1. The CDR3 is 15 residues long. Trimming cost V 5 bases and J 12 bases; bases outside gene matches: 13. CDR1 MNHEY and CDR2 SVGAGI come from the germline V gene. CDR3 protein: CASSRIGTGISELFF. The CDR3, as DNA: TGTGCCAGCAGTCGAATCGGGACAGGGATCTCGGAACTGTTTTTT.

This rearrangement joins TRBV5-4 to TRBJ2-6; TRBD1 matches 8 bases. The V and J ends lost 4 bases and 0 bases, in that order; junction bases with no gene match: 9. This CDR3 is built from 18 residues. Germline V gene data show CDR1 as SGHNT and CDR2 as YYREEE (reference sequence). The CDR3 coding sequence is TGTGCCAGCAGCCCCCGGGACAGGTTGGGCTCTGGGGCCAACGTCCTGACTTTC. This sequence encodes CASSPRDRLGSGANVLTF.

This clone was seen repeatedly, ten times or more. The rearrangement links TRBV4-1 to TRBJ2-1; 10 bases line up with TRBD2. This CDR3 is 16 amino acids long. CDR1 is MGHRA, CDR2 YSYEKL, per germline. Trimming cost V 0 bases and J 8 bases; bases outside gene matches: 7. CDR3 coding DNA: TGCGCCAGCAGCCAAGATCCGAGCGGGGGGGCGTATGAGCAGTTCTTC. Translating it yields CASSQDPSGGAYEQFF.

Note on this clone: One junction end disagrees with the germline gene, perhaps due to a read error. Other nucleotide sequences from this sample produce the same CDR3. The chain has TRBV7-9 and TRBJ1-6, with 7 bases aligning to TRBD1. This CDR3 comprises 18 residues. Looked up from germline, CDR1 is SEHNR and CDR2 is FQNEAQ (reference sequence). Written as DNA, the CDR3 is TGTGCCAGCAGCTGGGACAGTACCTATAGCTCCTATAATTCCCCCCTCCACTTT. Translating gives CASSWDSTYSSYNSPLHF.

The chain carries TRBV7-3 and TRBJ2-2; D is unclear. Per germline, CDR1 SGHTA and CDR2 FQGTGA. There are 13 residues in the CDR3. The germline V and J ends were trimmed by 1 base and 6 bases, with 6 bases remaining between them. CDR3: CASSLKIAGELFF. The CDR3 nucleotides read TGTGCCAGCAGCTTAAAAATAGCCGGGGAGCTGTTTTTT.

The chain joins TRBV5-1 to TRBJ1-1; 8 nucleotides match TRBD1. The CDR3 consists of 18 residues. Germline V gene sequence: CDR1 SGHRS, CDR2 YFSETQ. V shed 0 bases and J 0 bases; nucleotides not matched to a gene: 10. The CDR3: CASSLGLKRTGMNTEAFF. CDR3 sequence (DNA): TGCGCCAGCAGCTTGGGTCTTAAGAGGACAGGGATGAACACTGAAGCTTTCTTT.

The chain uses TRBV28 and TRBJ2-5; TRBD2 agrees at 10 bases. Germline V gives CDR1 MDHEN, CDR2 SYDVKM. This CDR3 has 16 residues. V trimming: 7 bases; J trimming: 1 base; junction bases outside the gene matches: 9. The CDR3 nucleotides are TGTGCCAGCATGCTAGCGGGAGTTGGGGTCCAAGAGACCCAGTACTTC. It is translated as CASMLAGVGVQETQYF.

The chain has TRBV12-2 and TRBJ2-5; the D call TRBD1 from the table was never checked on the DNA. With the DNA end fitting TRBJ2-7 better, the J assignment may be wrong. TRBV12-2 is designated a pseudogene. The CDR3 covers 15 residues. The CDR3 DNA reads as TGTGCAAGTCGCTTGCCTCCCGGACAATCCTACGAGCAGTACTTC. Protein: CASRLPPGQSYEQYF.

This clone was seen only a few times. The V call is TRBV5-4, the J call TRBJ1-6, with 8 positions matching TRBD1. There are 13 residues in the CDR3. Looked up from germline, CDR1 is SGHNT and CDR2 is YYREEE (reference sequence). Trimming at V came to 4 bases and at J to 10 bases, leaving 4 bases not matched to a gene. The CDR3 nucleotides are TGTGCCAGCAGCGCGGACAGGGACTCACCCCTCCACTTT. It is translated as CASSADRDSPLHF.

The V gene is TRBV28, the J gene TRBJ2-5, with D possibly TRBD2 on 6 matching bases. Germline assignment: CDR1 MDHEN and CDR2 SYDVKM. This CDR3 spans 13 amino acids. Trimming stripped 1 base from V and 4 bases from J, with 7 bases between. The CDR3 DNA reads TGTGCCAGCAGTTTATCCGGGGGAGAGACCCAGTACTTC. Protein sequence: CASSLSGGETQYF.

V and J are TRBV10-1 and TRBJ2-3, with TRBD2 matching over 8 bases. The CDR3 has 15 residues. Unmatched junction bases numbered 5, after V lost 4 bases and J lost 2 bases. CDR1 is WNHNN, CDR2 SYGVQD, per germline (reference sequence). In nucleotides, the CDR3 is TGCGCCAGCAGTGCTCGCGGGGGGACCACAGATACGCAGTATTTT. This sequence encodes CASSARGGTTDTQYF.